A selection of T cell receptor beta chains follows, all from one sample in a study of control samples from healthy donors and cancer patients. Generated by immunoSEQ multiplex PCR, the TCRdb table keeps only in-frame clones and is missing some. The top ten hold over 2.5% of the sample, which has some 110,000 clones, 93% seen once. Sequenced: blood. The receptors were sampled from a man aged 25-40 years in good health. CDR3s include the opening cysteine and the closing phenylalanine or tryptophan. The D gene is left open where the match is weak. Rows may omit the clone size; those that give it use once, few, many or a size class.

clone_size,j_call,d_call,v_call,cdr3_nt,cdr3_aa
NA,TRBJ1-5,NA,TRBV14,TGTGCCCGCGGGGCGGACAATCAGCCCCAGCATTTT,CARGADNQPQHF
NA,TRBJ1-2,NA,TRBV3-1/TRBV3-2,TGTGCCAGCAGCCAAGTTTGGAGGGACGGCTACACCTTC,CASSQVWRDGYTF
NA,TRBJ2-3,NA,TRBV9,TGTGCCAGCAGCGTAGGCGGCGGGGGCACAGATACGCAGTATTTT,CASSVGGGGTDTQYF
NA,TRBJ2-5,NA,TRBV4-1,TGCGCCAGCAGCCAGTCGTACCCGAGACAAGAGACCCAGTACTTC,CASSQSYPRQETQYF
NA,TRBJ1-5,NA,TRBV21-1,TGTGCCAGCAGCAAAGTTGGGCAGGGCCACAATCAGCCCCAGCATTTT,CASSKVGQGHNQPQHF
NA,TRBJ1-5,TRBD1,TRBV19,TGTGCCAGTAGTATCTATCTGGGACAGGGTGGGCAGCCCCAGCATTTT,CASSIYLGQGGQPQHF
NA,TRBJ2-3,TRBD1,TRBV9,TGTGCCAGCAGCGCGAGACAGGGGGCCATGACAGATACGCAGTATTTT,CASSARQGAMTDTQYF
NA,TRBJ1-1,NA,TRBV6-6,TGTGCCAGCAGTAAAGACAGGAGGGAGGCTTTCTTT,CASSKDRREAFF
NA,TRBJ1-4,NA,TRBV7-2,TGTGCCAGCAGCTCTACAGGGAAGAGAGGAAAACTGTTTTTT,CASSSTGKRGKLFF
NA,TRBJ2-7,TRBD2,TRBV19,TGTGCCAGTAGTATAGGGATAAGGACTAGCGGCTACGAGCAGTACTTC,CASSIGIRTSGYEQYF
NA,TRBJ2-5,NA,TRBV7-2,TGTGCCAGCAGCCTGTTAGGGGCAGGGACAAAAGAGACCCAGTACTTC,CASSLLGAGTKETQYF
NA,TRBJ2-7,TRBD1,TRBV2,TGTGCCAGCACCGGACAGGCAACCTCCTACGAGCAGTACTTC,CASTGQATSYEQYF
once,TRBJ2-7,TRBD2,TRBV30,TGTGCCTGGTGCGACAAACTAGCGGGGGGGCCGAGCTCCTACGAGCAGTACTTC,CAWCDKLAGGPSSYEQYF
NA,TRBJ1-1,TRBD1,TRBV28,TGTGCCAGCACCGCGGACAGGGAAAGCACTGAAGCTTTCTTT,CASTADRESTEAFF
once,TRBJ1-2,NA,TRBV2,TGTGCCAGCAGTGACCCGGCGGATAACTATGGCTACACCTTC,CASSDPADNYGYTF
NA,TRBJ2-1,NA,TRBV19,TGTGCCAGTAGTCCCCTTTGGGGCGGTCAGAGCTCCTACAATGAGCAGTTCTTC,CASSPLWGGQSSYNEQFF
few,TRBJ2-3,NA,TRBV4-2,TGTGCCAGCAGCCAAAGCGGGTCCGCCACAGATACGCAGTATTTT,CASSQSGSATDTQYF
NA,TRBJ2-7,TRBD1,TRBV28,TGTGCCAGCAGTCCCCGGACAGGGGGCAACGAGCAGTACTTC,CASSPRTGGNEQYF
NA,TRBJ1-1,NA,TRBV30,TGTGCCTGGAGTGTACGGGGGGGGAACACTGAAGCTTTCTTT,CAWSVRGGNTEAFF
NA,TRBJ2-7,TRBD1,TRBV6-5,TGTGCCAGCAGTTCCGAGGGTCCCGGGACAGGGCACGAGCAGTACTTC,CASSSEGPGTGHEQYF
NA,TRBJ2-3,NA,TRBV14,TGTGCCAGCAGCCCAAGAGCGAGACTTCCGACAGATACGCAGTATTTT,CASSPRARLPTDTQYF
NA,TRBJ1-2,NA,TRBV7-5,TGTGCCAGAAGCGAGACAGCTCCGTGTGGCTACACCTTC,CARSETAPCGYTF
NA,TRBJ1-2,NA,TRBV10-2,TGCGCCAGCAGTGATTACAGGGCTGACTATGGCTACACCTTC,CASSDYRADYGYTF
NA,TRBJ1-1,NA,TRBV28,TGTGCCAGCAGGAGACAGACGGCCCCTGTCACTGAAGCTTTCTTT,CASRRQTAPVTEAFF
NA,TRBJ2-7,NA,TRBV7-9,TGTGCCAGCAGCTTAAGGAGAGAACAGGTGTATGGTGGGGAGGAGCAGTACTTC,CASSLRREQVYGGEEQYF
NA,TRBJ2-3,TRBD2,TRBV2,TGTGCCAGCAGCGTAGGACTAGCGGGGGCCACAGATACGCAGTATTTT,CASSVGLAGATDTQYF
NA,TRBJ1-6,NA,TRBV25-1,TGTGCCAGCAGTGAATTCGATTCGAATTCACCCCTCCACTTT,CASSEFDSNSPLHF
NA,TRBJ2-5,TRBD2,TRBV7-9,TGTGCCAGCAGCCCGGGGAGCGGGGGAACCTCTGGAGGGACCCAGTACTTC,CASSPGSGGTSGGTQYF
NA,TRBJ2-1,TRBD1,TRBV5-6,TGTGCCAGCAGCCCGACAGGGCGGGACAATGAGCAGTTCTTC,CASSPTGRDNEQFF
NA,TRBJ1-2,TRBD1,TRBV19,TGTGCCAGTAGGGGACAGGTTTATGATGGTAACTATGGCTACACCTTC,CASRGQVYDGNYGYTF
NA,TRBJ2-1,TRBD1,TRBV2,TGTGCCAGAGGACAGGTTAAAAATGAGCAGTTCTTC,CARGQVKNEQFF
NA,TRBJ2-3,TRBD2,TRBV16,TGTGCCAGCAGCCAAAGGGCCGTCAGCGGGGGAGATACGCAGTATTTT,CASSQRAVSGGDTQYF
once,TRBJ2-3,TRBD2,TRBV24-1,TGTGCCACCAGTGAACTAGCGGGGGGAATCACAGATACGCAGTATTTT,CATSELAGGITDTQYF
NA,TRBJ2-1,NA,TRBV5-1,TGCGCCAGCAGCTTGGCGTCGTTGGAGCAGTTCTTC,CASSLASLEQFF
NA,TRBJ1-1,NA,TRBV30,TGTGCCTGGAGTGTTGACACTGAAGCTTTCTTT,CAWSVDTEAFF
NA,TRBJ2-2,NA,TRBV7-3,TGTGCCAGCAGCTTAAGGCCAGGGGTACCGCTAAAAGGGCCCGGGGAGCTGTTTTTT,CASSLRPGVPLKGPGELFF
NA,TRBJ1-2,NA,TRBV28,TGTGCCAGCGGGTCGGGGGGCAGGAGAAACTATGGCTACACCTTC,CASGSGGRRNYGYTF
NA,TRBJ1-2,NA,TRBV25-1,TGTGCCAGCAGTGAATCCCAGGGACCCTATGGCTACACCTTC,CASSESQGPYGYTF
NA,TRBJ1-1,TRBD1,TRBV6-5,TGTGCCAGCAGAAATCCCTACAGGGGTAGAACTGAAGCTTTCTTT,CASRNPYRGRTEAFF
NA,TRBJ2-3,TRBD2,TRBV6-6,TGTGCCAGCAGCCGAGGACTAGCGGGGGGCCCTAGCACAGATACGCAGTATTTT,CASSRGLAGGPSTDTQYF
NA,TRBJ1-1,TRBD1,TRBV9,TGTGCCAGCAGCGGCAGGGGGACGGCGAACACTGAAGCTTTCTTT,CASSGRGTANTEAFF
once,TRBJ2-1,TRBD1,TRBV24-1,TGTGCCACCAGTGATGCGGGCAGGGGGCATAATGAGCAGTTCTTC,CATSDAGRGHNEQFF
NA,TRBJ2-1,NA,TRBV28,TGTGCCAGCAGTACCGCGGGGAGCTCCTACAATGAGCAGTTCTTC,CASSTAGSSYNEQFF
NA,TRBJ1-3,NA,TRBV30,TGTGCCTGGAGCGCGACCTCTCGGAGCTCTGGAAACACCATATATTTT,CAWSATSRSSGNTIYF
NA,TRBJ1-5,NA,TRBV19,TGTGCCAGTAGTAAGGTCACGTGGAGGGATAATCAGCCCCAGCATTTT,CASSKVTWRDNQPQHF
NA,TRBJ1-2,NA,TRBV9,TGTGCCAGCACAGAAGGGCAGACGTCCTATGGCTACACCTTC,CASTEGQTSYGYTF
NA,TRBJ1-1,NA,TRBV2,TGTGCCAGCAGTGAAGGTAGAAGGAACCCTGAAGCTTTCTTT,CASSEGRRNPEAFF
NA,TRBJ1-5,NA,TRBV30,TGTGCCTGGAGGGGAAAGCCCCAGCATTTT,CAWRGKPQHF
NA,TRBJ2-5,TRBD2,TRBV7-7,TGTGCCAGCAGCTGGGTGGGGGGGGAGACCCAGTACTTC,CASSWVGGETQYF
NA,TRBJ2-2,NA,TRBV29-1,TGCAGCGTTGAATCCGGGGAGAACACCGGGGAGCTGTTTTTT,CSVESGENTGELFF
NA,TRBJ1-1,NA,TRBV19,TGTGCCAGTAGTTTCTTGACAGGCCCCGGGGAGACTGAAGCTTTCTTT,CASSFLTGPGETEAFF
NA,TRBJ1-5,NA,TRBV4-2,TGTGCCAGCAGCCAAGATTTAACAGGAGATAGCAATCAGCCCCAGCATTTT,CASSQDLTGDSNQPQHF
NA,TRBJ2-3,NA,TRBV5-1,TGCGCCAGCAGCCCTCAGGCCGGCGGGTTTGGAGATACGCAGTATTTT,CASSPQAGGFGDTQYF